This T cell receptor beta chain emerged from a study of T cell responses to AZD1222 COVID-19 vaccine. Study background: Whether given at about 4 or about 12 weeks, second doses were pooled.

Clones were sequenced by immunoSEQ multiplex PCR, and TCRdb holds only the in-frame ones, with some missing. The sample includes around 120,000 clones, 70% to 90% of them seen just once. Study conclusions and caveats: Repertoires in all cases were sampled only once the peak T cell response had passed. The study found vaccine-associated CD4 TCRs spanning spike, dominant at 160-218 and 743-854.

Remarks on this clone: What it recognizes is unknown.

The CDR3 is made up of 13 amino acids. Germline loops: CDR1 KGHSH, CDR2 LQKENI. Trimming stripped 9 bases from V and 3 bases from J, with 14 bases between. This rearrangement joins TRBV18 to TRBJ1-1, with TRBD1 as a possible D gene (6 bases). The sample in question was peripheral blood, obtained on day 0 of AZD1222 vaccination. The sequence was collected from an adult in good health. CDR3 sequence (DNA): TGTGCCAGTCAACAGGGAAGGGACACTGAAGCTTTCTTT. It yields the protein CASQQGRDTEAFF.